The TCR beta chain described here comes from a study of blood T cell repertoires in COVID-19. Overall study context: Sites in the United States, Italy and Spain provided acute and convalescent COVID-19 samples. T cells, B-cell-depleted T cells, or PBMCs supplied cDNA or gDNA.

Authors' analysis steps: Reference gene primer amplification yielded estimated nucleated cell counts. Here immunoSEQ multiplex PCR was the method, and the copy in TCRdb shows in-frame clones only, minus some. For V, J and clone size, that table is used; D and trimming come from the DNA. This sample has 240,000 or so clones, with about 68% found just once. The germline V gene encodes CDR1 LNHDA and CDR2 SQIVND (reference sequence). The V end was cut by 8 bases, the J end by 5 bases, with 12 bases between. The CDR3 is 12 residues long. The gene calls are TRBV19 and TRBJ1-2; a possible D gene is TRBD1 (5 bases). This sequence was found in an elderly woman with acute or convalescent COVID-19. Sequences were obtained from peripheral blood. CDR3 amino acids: CASRQGYYGYTF. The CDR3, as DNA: TGTGCCAGTCGTCAGGGTTATTATGGCTACACCTTC.